This T cell receptor (beta chain) originates from a study of vaccination and CD4 T cells after COVID-19. Study in general: Overlapping spike peptides from SARS-CoV-2, HCoV-NL63, HCoV-OC43 and HCoV-229E served to stimulate the cells.

The CDR3 is made up of 15 amino acids. V lost 3 bases, J lost 6 bases, and 17 bases lay in between. CDR1 and CDR2 (germline): SEHNR, FQNEAQ (reference sequence). Stated treatment: roughly ten-day PBMC culture with coronavirus spike peptide pools or control peptides (ViraFEST assay). With the Oncomine TCR Beta short-read assay, DNA from cultured CD4+ T cells was sequenced. TCRdb redid the calling of the PCR reads with MiXCR, one entry per CDR3 protein. This table has some 14,000 distinct CDR3 sequences, over 55% appearing once. A word on this clonotype: Its antigen remains unidentified.

The specimen sequenced was CD4+ T cells from blood, cultured in vitro. The chain couples TRBV7-9 to TRBJ1-2; possibly TRBD1 for D (6 bases). This receptor was identified in a human donor who had recovered from COVID-19. The DNA for the CDR3 is TGTGCCAGCAGCTTGGAGTACCGGGGGCAGGATGGCTACACCTTC. It is translated as CASSLEYRGQDGYTF.